What follows are 25 T cell receptor beta chains derived from one specimen sequenced in a study of shared clonotypes between healthy human individuals. Using immunoSEQ multiplex PCR, the repertoire was profiled, and TCRdb retains in-frame clones only, with some absent. Here the sample spans some 2,400,000 clones, 90% to 97% being singletons. The specimen was naive CD4+ T cells sorted from blood. Specified subset: CD45RA+ positively selected. The receptors were gathered from a young man in good health.

The chain uses TRBV6-5 and TRBJ1-2; D ambiguous. The germline V gene has CDR1 MNHEY and CDR2 SVGAGI. V lost 7 bases and J lost 4, with 7 bases in between. The CDR3 consists of 11 residues. The CDR3 sequence is CASIGGYGYTF. The CDR3 DNA reads as TGTGCCAGCATTGGAGGCTATGGCTACACCTTC.

The CDR3 spells CASSSDRGSENIQYF. The CDR3 coding sequence is TGTGCCAGCAGTTCGGACAGGGGTAGTGAAAACATTCAGTACTTC. The chain couples TRBV6-7 to TRBJ2-4; 9 bases match TRBD1. Being an ORF, TRBV6-7 has a function that is uncertain. J gave up 5 bases and V 4 bases, and 6 bases lay outside the gene matches. The CDR3 is 15 residues long.

This clone was seen a single time. The J gene is TRBJ2-1, the V gene TRBV7-8; maybe TRBD1 (5 bases). There are 15 residues in the CDR3. From germline, CDR1 is SGHVS and CDR2 FQNEAQ. Trimming cost V 6 bases and J 0 bases, with 12 bases left between them. The CDR3 region is CASRTDTSSYNEQFF. For the CDR3, the DNA is TGTGCCAGCAGGACGGACACGAGCTCCTACAATGAGCAGTTCTTC. The variable domain in full, with the rest retrieved from reference TRBV7-8 and TRBJ2-1, is GAGVSQSPRYKVAKRGQDVALRCDPISGHVSLFWYQQALGQGPEFLTYFQNEAQLDKSGLPSDRFFAERPEGSVSTLKIQRTQQEDSAVYLCASRTDTSSYNEQFFGPGTRLTVL.

The rearrangement joins TRBV6-5 to TRBJ1-5; TRBD1 agrees at 7 bases. The CDR3 has 14 amino acids. Germline assignment: CDR1 MNHEY and CDR2 SVGAGI. J was trimmed by 10 bases and V by 7 bases; bases with no gene match: 13. CDR3 amino acids: CASTAGGTGGPQHF. CDR3 nucleotide sequence: TGTGCCAGCACCGCAGGGGGAACTGGGGGACCCCAGCATTTT.

This clone was observed once. The chain carries TRBV29-1 and TRBJ2-5, with 8 bases lining up with TRBD2. V shed 7 bases and J 4 bases; nucleotides not matched to a gene: 8. This CDR3 contains 13 residues. Per the germline V gene, CDR1 is SQVTM and CDR2 is ANQGSEA. CDR3 in amino acids: CSGKAGDGETQYF. CDR3 DNA: TGCAGCGGGAAAGCGGGAGACGGAGAGACCCAGTACTTC. Together with reference TRBV29-1 and TRBJ2-5, the CDR3 gives the full variable domain: SAVISQKPSRDICQRGTSLTIQCQVDSQVTMMFWYRQQPGQSLTLIATANQGSEATYESGFVIDKFPISRPNLTFSTLTVSNMSPEDSSIYLCSGKAGDGETQYFGPGTRLLVL.

V usage is TRBV7-3 and J usage is TRBJ2-3; TRBD2 matches 14 bases. J gave up 7 bases and V 5 bases, and 8 bases lay outside the gene matches. Germline V lookup: CDR1 SGHTA, CDR2 FQGTGA. The CDR3 is 16 amino acids. The CDR3 bases are TGTGCCAGCAGCAAAGGACTAGCGGGGGGAATGAATACGCAGTATTTT. It yields the protein CASSKGLAGGMNTQYF.

Details on this clone: Other DNA sequences in the sample encode the same CDR3. This sequence joins TRBV7-2 and TRBJ1-1, with a weak D call TRBD1 (5 bases). The V gene lost 1 base and the J gene lost 0 bases, with 9 bases spanning the gap. The length of the CDR3 is 15 residues. Germline V gene sequence: CDR1 SGHTA, CDR2 FQGNSA. The CDR3 coding sequence is TGTGCCAGCAGCTTAGAGGTGACAGTGAACACTGAAGCTTTCTTT. Translation gives CASSLEVTVNTEAFF. The full variable domain, in which reference TRBV7-2 and TRBJ1-1 provide the parts outside the CDR3, is GAGVSQSPSNKVTEKGKDVELRCDPISGHTALYWYRQSLGQGLEFLIYFQGNSAPDKSGLPSDRFSAERTGGSVSTLTIQRTQQEDSAVYLCASSLEVTVNTEAFFGQGTRLTVV.

This chain uses TRBV19 with TRBJ2-4, with 8 nucleotides matching TRBD1. This CDR3 is 14 amino acids long. Per germline, CDR1 LNHDA and CDR2 SQIVND (reference sequence). The V segment lost 5 bases and the J segment 8 bases; nucleotides outside the gene matches: 8. CDR3 amino acids: CASSARQGADIQYF. DNA of the CDR3: TGTGCCAGTAGTGCCCGTCAGGGGGCGGACATTCAGTACTTC.

This clone was seen once. The junction and the germline gene differ at one end; a read error may be behind it. The chain is built from TRBV28 and TRBJ2-7; weak D call: TRBD1 (6 bases). Germline V gene data show CDR1 as MDHEN and CDR2 as SYDVKM. This CDR3 has 15 amino acids. Here the CDR3 DNA reads TGTGCCAGCAGAGCAGCAACAGGGTACACCTACGAGCAGTGCTTC. The encoded protein is CASRAATGYTYEQCF.

J is TRBJ1-5 and V is TRBV4-3, with TRBD1 matching over 7 bases. J lost 6 bases, V lost 0 bases, and 2 bases had no gene match. Germline V gene data show CDR1 as LGHNA and CDR2 as YSLEER. CDR3 length equals 14 residues. The CDR3 spells CASSQEGGGQPQHF. The CDR3 coding sequence is TGCGCCAGCAGCCAAGAAGGGGGCGGTCAGCCCCAGCATTTT.

The V call is TRBV5-1, the J call TRBJ2-1; the match to TRBD2 covers 10 bases. Germline V gene data show CDR1 as SGHRS and CDR2 as YFSETQ. This CDR3 is built from 14 residues. V shed 0 bases and J 10 bases; nucleotides not matched to a gene: 4. This chain's CDR3 is CASSLVAGGGEQFF. CDR3 coding DNA: TGCGCCAGCAGCTTGGTAGCGGGAGGTGGAGAGCAGTTCTTC.

On this clone itself: The junction shows a germline mismatch at one end, possibly a read error. The chain recombines TRBV10-1 with TRBJ2-5; 11 bases match TRBD2. The germline V gene has CDR1 WNHNN and CDR2 SYGVQD (reference sequence). The CDR3 totals 15 residues. CDR3 DNA sequence: TGCGCCGGCAGTCCCGGGACTAGCGGCCAAGAGACCCAGTACTTC. Translation gives CAGSPGTSGQETQYF.

The chain employs TRBV28 and TRBJ2-7; D perhaps matches TRBD1 (6 bases). CDR1 is MDHEN and CDR2 is SYDVKM in the germline V gene. V shed 6 bases and J shed 0 bases, with 12 bases lying between them. The CDR3 has 14 amino acids. The CDR3 DNA reads TGTGCCAGCAGCAGGGGCCCGAGCTCCTACGAGCAGTACTTC. Translating gives CASSRGPSSYEQYF.

V gene TRBV10-3 combines with J gene TRBJ1-2, with 10 bases aligning to TRBD1. Germline lookup yields CDR1 ENHRY and CDR2 SYGVKD. With 2 bases clipped from V and 8 bases from J, the junction kept 5 bases outside the gene matches. This CDR3 comprises 14 residues. In DNA form, the CDR3 reads TGTGCCATCAGTGAGGACAGGGGGCGGAGGGGCTACACCTTC. Translating gives CAISEDRGRRGYTF.

V gene TRBV2 combines with J gene TRBJ2-2; D assignment may be TRBD1 or TRBD2 (5 bases each). This CDR3 has 16 amino acids. V gave up 8 bases and J gave up 0 bases, with 16 bases separating them. The germline V gene has CDR1 SNHLY and CDR2 FYNNEI. The CDR3 DNA is TGTGCCAGCTCCCGGGACGCTTCCACGAACACCGGGGAGCTGTTTTTT. Protein product: CASSRDASTNTGELFF.

The chain couples TRBV28 to TRBJ1-3, with 9 bases lining up with TRBD1. CDR1 MDHEN and CDR2 SYDVKM come from the germline V gene. The CDR3 is 17 residues long. Germline trimming cut 0 bases from V and 2 bases from J; bases unmatched to any gene: 5. CDR3 in DNA: TGTGCCAGCAGTTTATGGGGGGGACAGGGAGCTGGAAACACCATATATTTT. This sequence encodes CASSLWGGQGAGNTIYF.

This sequence joins TRBV6-5 and TRBJ2-5, with a tentative D call TRBD1 (5 bases). Germline-derived CDR1 and CDR2 are MNHEY and SVGAGI. V lost 1 base and J lost 5, with 14 bases in between. There are 15 residues in the CDR3. DNA of the CDR3: TGTGCCAGCAGTTACTTTTCCAGGGCCTGCGAGACCCAGTACTTC. The encoded protein is CASSYFSRACETQYF.

J is TRBJ1-1 and V is TRBV2; 8 bases agree with TRBD1. V was clipped by 2 bases and J by 4 bases; unmatched bases: 3. The CDR3 has 14 amino acids. Germline assignment: CDR1 SNHLY and CDR2 FYNNEI. CDR3 DNA: TGTGCCAGCAGTGAACAGGGGGCGAGCACTGAAGCTTTCTTT. It is translated as CASSEQGASTEAFF.

This chain links TRBV2 with TRBJ2-5, with D possibly being TRBD1 (6 bases). Trimming shortened V by 6 bases and J by 1 base, and 9 bases separated the two germline ends. In germline, CDR1 is SNHLY, CDR2 FYNNEI. This CDR3 is 13 amino acids long. CDR3 amino acids: CASRGQTQETQYF. The CDR3 DNA reads TGTGCCAGCAGAGGACAGACCCAAGAGACCCAGTACTTC.

The rearrangement links TRBV6-1 to TRBJ1-2, with 9 bases that match TRBD1. Germline assignment: CDR1 MNHNS and CDR2 SASEGT. The ends lost 6 bases at V and 7 bases at J; junction bases unmatched: 9. The CDR3 contains 14 residues. The CDR3 here is CASSPLGQGFGYTF. The CDR3 DNA reads as TGTGCCAGCAGCCCCCTGGGACAGGGTTTTGGCTACACCTTC.

This clone was seen once. V and J are TRBV18 and TRBJ2-2, with 9 bases aligning to TRBD2. J lost 4 bases, V lost 5 bases, and 8 bases had no gene match. From germline, CDR1 is KGHSH and CDR2 LQKENI. The CDR3 extends over 16 amino acids. CDR3 nucleotide sequence: TGTGCCAGCTCATCGTCAGCGGGAGGTTCCACCGGGGAGCTGTTTTTT. Translating it yields CASSSSAGGSTGELFF.

This chain connects TRBV13 to TRBJ1-2, with 9 bases lining up with TRBD1. Germline loops: CDR1 PRHDT, CDR2 FYEKMQ (reference sequence). This CDR3 has 12 residues. V was clipped by 10 bases and J by 4 bases; unmatched bases: 4. The CDR3 reads CATTGGSYGYTF. Here the CDR3 DNA reads TGTGCCACCACAGGGGGCAGCTATGGCTACACCTTC.

J is TRBJ2-1 and V is TRBV10-2; 8 nucleotides match TRBD2. Per germline, CDR1 WSHSY and CDR2 SAAADI. This CDR3 region has 12 residues. V trimming: 5 bases; J trimming: 6 bases; junction bases outside the gene matches: 0. This CDR3 is CASSSGGNEQFF. The CDR3, as DNA: TGCGCCAGCAGTAGCGGGGGCAATGAGCAGTTCTTC.

The rearrangement links TRBV15 to TRBJ2-7, with TRBD2 identical over 12 bases. Unmatched junction bases numbered 9, after V lost 3 bases and J lost 6 bases. This CDR3 region has 16 residues. In germline, CDR1 is LNHNV, CDR2 YYDKDF (reference sequence). The CDR3 here is CATSRTQTSGSSEQYF. The DNA of the CDR3 is TGTGCCACCAGCAGGACACAGACTAGCGGGAGCAGCGAGCAGTACTTC.

This clone was recorded once. The rearrangement joins TRBV7-9 to TRBJ2-7; no reliable D call. Trimming shortened V by 3 bases and J by 3 bases, and 9 bases separated the two germline ends. The CDR3 is made up of 13 amino acids. The germline CDR1 and CDR2 sequences are SEHNR and FQNEAQ (reference sequence). The chain's CDR3 is CASSFFGGYEQYF. As DNA, the CDR3 is TGTGCCAGCAGCTTTTTCGGCGGCTACGAGCAGTACTTC.